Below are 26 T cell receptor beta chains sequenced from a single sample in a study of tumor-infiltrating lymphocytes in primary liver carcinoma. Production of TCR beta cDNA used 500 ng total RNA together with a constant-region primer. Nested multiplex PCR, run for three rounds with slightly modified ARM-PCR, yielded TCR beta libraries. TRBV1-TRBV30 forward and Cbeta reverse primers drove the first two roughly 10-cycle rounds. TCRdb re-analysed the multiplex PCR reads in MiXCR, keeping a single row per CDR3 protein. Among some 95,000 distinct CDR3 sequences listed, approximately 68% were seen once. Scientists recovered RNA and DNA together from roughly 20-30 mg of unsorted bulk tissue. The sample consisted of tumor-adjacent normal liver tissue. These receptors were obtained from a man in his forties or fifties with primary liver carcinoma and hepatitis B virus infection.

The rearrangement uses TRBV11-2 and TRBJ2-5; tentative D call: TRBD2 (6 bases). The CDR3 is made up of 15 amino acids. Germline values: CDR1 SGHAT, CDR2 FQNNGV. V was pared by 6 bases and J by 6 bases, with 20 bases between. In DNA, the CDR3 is TGTGCCAGCAGATCCCGGGACTCGGCCCACCAGACCCAGTACTTC. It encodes CASRSRDSAHQTQYF.

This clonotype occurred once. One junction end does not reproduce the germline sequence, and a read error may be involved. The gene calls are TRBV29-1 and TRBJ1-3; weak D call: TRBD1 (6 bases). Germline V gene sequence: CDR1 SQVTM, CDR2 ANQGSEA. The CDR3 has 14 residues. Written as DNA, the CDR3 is TGCAACGTTGACCTAACAGGGAGTGGAAACACCATATATTTT. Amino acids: CNVDLTGSGNTIYF.

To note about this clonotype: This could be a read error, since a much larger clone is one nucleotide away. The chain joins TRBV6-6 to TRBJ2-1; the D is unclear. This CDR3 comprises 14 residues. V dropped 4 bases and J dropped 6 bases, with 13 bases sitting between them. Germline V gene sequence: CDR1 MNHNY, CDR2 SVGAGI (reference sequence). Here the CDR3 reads CASSSHASSNEQFF. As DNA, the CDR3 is TGTGCCAGCAGTTCGCATGCGTCGAGCAATGAGCAGTTCTTC.

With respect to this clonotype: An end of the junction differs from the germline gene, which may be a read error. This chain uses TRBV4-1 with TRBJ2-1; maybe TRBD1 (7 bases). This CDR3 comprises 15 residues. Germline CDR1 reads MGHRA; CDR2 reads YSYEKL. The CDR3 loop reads CASSQVSSSSGGQLF. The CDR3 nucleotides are TGCGCCAGTAGCCAAGTTTCTAGCAGCTCAGGGGGGCAGTTGTTC.

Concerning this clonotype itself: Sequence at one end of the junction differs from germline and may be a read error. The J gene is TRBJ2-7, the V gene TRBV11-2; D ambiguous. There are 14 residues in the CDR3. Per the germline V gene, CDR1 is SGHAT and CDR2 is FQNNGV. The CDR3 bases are TGTATCAGCAGCTTAACTGACGGAGCCTACGAGCACTACTTC. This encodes CISSLTDGAYEHYF.

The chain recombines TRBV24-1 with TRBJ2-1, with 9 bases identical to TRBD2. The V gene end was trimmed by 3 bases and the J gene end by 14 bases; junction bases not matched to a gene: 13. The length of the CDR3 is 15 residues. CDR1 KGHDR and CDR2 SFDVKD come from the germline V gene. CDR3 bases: TGTGCCACCAGTGATACGACTAGCGGAACAATGAGCAAGTTCTTC. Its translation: CATSDTTSGTMSKFF.

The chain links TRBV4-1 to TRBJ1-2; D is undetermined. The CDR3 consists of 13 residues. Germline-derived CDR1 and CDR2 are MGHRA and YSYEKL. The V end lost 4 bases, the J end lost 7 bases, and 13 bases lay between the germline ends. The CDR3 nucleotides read TGCGCCAGCAGCCTGTCGACTGGATGTGGCTACACCTTC. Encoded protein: CASSLSTGCGYTF.

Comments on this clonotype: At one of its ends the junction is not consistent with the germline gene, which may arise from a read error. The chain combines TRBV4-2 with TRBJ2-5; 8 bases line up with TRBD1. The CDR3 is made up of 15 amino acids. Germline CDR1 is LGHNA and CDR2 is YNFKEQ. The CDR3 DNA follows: TGTGACAGCATCCAAGAGCAGGGGGCAGGGGAGACCCAGTACTTC. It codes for CDSIQEQGAGETQYF.

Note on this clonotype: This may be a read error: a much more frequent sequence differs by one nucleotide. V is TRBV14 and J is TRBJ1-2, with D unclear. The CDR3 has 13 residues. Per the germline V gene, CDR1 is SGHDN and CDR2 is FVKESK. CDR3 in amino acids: CSSSQDIEGGYTF. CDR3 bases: TGTTCCAGCAGCCAAGATATTGAGGGAGGCTACACCTTC.

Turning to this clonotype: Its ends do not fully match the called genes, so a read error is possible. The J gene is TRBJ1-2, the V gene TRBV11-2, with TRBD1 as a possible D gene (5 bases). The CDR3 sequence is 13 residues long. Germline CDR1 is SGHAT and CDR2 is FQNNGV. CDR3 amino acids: CASSGGDGTRPLF. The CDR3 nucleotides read TGTGCCAGCAGCGGAGGAGACGGGACCCGACCACTCTTC.

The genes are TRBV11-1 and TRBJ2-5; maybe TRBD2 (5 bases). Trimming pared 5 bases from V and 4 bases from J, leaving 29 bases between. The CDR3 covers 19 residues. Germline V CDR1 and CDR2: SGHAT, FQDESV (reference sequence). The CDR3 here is CASSPHPEVRKYIRETQYF. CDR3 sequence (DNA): TGTGCCAGCAGCCCGCACCCGGAGGTCAGGAAGTACATCCGAGAGACCCAGTACTTC.

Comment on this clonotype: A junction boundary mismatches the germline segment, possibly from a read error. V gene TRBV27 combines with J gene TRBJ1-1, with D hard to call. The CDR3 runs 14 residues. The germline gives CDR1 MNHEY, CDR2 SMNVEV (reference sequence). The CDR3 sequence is CASSFRGLNTEALF. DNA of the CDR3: TGTGCCAGCAGTTTCCGTGGCCTGAACACTGAAGCTTTATTT.

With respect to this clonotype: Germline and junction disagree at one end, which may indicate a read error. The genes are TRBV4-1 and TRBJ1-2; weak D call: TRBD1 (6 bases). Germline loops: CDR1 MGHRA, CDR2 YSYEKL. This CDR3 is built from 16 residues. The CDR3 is CGSSPRTAGDSRGYTF. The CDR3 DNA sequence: TGCGGCAGCAGCCCACGGACAGCGGGTGATTCTAGAGGCTACACCTTC.

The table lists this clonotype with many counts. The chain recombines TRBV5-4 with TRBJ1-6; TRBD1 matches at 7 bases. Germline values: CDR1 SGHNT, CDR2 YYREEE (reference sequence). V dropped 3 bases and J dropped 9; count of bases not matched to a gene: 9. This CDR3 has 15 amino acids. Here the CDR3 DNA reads TGTGCCAGCAGCTCAGACAGGGCCCTTGGTTCACCCCTCCACTTT. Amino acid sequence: CASSSDRALGSPLHF.

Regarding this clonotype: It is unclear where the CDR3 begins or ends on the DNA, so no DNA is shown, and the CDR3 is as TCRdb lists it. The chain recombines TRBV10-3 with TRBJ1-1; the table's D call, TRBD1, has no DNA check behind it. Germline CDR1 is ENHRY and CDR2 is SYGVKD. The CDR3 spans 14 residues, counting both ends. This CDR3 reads CAICDWGVGTEALF.

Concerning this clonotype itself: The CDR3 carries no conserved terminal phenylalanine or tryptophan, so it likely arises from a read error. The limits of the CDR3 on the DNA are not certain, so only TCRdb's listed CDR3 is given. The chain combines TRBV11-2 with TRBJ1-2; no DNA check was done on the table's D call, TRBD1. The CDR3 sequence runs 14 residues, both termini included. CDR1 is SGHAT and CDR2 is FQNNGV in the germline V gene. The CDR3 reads CASSSRRGVDGYSV.

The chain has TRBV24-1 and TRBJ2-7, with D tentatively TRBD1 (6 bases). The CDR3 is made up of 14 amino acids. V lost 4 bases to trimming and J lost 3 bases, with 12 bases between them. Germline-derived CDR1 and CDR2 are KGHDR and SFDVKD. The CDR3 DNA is TGTGCCACCAGTGAATCAACAGGGAACTACGAGCAGTACTTC. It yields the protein CATSESTGNYEQYF.

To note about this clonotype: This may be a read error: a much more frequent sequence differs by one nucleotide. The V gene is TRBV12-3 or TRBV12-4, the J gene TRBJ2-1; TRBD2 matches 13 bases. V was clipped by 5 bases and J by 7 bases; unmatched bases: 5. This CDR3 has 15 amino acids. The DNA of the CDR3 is TGTGCCAGCAGTCCCGGGACTAGCGGGAAAAATGAGCAGTTCTTC. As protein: CASSPGTSGKNEQFF.

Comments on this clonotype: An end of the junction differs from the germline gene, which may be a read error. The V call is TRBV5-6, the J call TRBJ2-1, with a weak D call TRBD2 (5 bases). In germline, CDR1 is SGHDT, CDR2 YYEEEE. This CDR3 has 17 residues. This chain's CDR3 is CASSSRDSPSSHNEQFF. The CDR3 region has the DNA TGTGCCAGCAGCTCACGGGATAGCCCCAGCTCCCACAATGAGCAGTTCTTC.

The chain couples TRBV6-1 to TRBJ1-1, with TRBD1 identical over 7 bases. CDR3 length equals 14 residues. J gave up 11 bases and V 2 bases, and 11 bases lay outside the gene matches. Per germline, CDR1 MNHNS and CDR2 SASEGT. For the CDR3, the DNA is TGTGCCAGCAGTGAATTGAACAGGGGAGATGAGGCTTTCTTT. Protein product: CASSELNRGDEAFF.

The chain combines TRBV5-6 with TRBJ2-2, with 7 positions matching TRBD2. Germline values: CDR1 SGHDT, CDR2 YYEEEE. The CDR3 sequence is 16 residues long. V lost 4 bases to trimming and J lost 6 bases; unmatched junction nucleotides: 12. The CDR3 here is CASSLGRERAAGELFF. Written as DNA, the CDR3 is TGTGCCAGCAGCCTCGGGCGGGAGAGAGCGGCCGGGGAGCTGTTTTTT.

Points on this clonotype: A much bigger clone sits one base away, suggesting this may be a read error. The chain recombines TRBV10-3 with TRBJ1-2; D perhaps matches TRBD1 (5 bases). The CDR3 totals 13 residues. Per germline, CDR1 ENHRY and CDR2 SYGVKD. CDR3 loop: CDIHTGPQGGYTF. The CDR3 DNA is TGTGACATCCATACGGGACCCCAGGGCGGCTACACCTTC.

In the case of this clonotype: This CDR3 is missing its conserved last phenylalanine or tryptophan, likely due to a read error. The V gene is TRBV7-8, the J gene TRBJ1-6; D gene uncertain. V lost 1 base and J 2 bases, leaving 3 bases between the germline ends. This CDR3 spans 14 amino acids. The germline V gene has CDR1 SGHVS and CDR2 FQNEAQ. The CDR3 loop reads CASSLEPYNSPLHS. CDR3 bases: TGTGCCAGCAGCTTAGAGCCCTATAATTCACCCCTCCACTCT.

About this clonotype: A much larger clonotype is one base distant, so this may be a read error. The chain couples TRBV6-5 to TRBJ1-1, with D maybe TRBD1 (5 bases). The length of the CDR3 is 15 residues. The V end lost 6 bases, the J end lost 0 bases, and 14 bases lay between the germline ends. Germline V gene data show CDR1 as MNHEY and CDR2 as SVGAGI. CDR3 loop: CASSLRGTMNTEAFF. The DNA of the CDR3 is TGTGCCAGCAGCCTGAGAGGGACTATGAACACTGAAGCTTTCTTT.

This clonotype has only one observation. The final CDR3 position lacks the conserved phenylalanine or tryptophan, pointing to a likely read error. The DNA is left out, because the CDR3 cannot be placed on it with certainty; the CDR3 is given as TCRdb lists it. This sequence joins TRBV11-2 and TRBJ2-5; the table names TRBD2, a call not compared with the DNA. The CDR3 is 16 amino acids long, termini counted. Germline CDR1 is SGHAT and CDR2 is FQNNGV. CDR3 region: CASRSRNLAHQETQYV.

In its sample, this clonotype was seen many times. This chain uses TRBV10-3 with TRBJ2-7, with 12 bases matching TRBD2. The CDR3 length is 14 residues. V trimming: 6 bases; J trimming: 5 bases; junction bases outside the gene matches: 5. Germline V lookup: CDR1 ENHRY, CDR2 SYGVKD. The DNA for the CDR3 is TGTGCCATCAGGACTAGCGGGGGACAGAACGAGCAGTACTTC. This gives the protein CAIRTSGGQNEQYF.